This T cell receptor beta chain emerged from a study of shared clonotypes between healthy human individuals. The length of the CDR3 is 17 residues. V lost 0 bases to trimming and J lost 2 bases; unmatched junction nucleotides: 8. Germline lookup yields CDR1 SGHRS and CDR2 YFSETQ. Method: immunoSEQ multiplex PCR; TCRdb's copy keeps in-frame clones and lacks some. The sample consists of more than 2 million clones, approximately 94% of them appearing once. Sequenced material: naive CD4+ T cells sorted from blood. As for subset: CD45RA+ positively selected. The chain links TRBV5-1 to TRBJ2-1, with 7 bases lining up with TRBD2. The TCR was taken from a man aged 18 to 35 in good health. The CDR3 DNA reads TGCGCCAGCAGCTTGGCGGCTAGCGGTAGCACCTACAATGAGCAGTTCTTC. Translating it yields CASSLAASGSTYNEQFF.